The 18 T cell receptor beta chains below come from one sample, sequenced in a study of cytomegalovirus exposure and HLA in healthy donors. Method: immunoSEQ multiplex PCR; TCRdb's copy keeps in-frame clones and lacks some. The data contain roughly 79,000 clones, 85% to 95% of them singletons. Sequencing was carried out using PBMCs. These TCRs come from a man between 18 and 29 years old in good health and CMV-seronegative.

V is TRBV5-6 and J is TRBJ1-3, with D perhaps TRBD1 (6 bases). Trimming took off 0 bases at V and 4 bases at J, with 14 bases between the two ends. Germline lookup yields CDR1 SGHDT and CDR2 YYEEEE. The CDR3 length is 16 residues. CDR3 nucleotide sequence: TGTGCCAGCAGCTTGGGGCTGGCAGGGGTCGGAAACACCATATATTTT. It translates to CASSLGLAGVGNTIYF.

The genes are TRBV2 and TRBJ1-1; no reliable D call. CDR3 length equals 14 residues. With 7 bases removed from V and 0 bases from J, the gap between germline ends came to 12 bases. Germline loops: CDR1 SNHLY, CDR2 FYNNEI. The CDR3 DNA sequence: TGTGCCAGCAAAGGAGAGGTTATGAACACTGAAGCTTTCTTT. Translation gives CASKGEVMNTEAFF. Filled out from reference TRBV2 and TRBJ1-1, the complete variable domain reads EPEVTQTPSHQVTQMGQEVILRCVPISNHLYFYWYRQILGQKVEFLVSFYNNEISEKSEIFDDQFSVERPDGSNFTLKIRSTKLEDSAMYFCASKGEVMNTEAFFGQGTRLTVV.

V usage is TRBV27 and J usage is TRBJ1-5, with TRBD1 matching over 7 bases. Germline CDR1 reads MNHEY; CDR2 reads SMNVEV (reference sequence). V shed 6 bases and J 11 bases; nucleotides not matched to a gene: 13. This CDR3 contains 14 residues. CDR3 sequence reads: CASRLRQGSWSQHF. The CDR3 region has the DNA TGTGCCAGCAGGTTACGACAGGGAAGTTGGTCCCAGCATTTT.

The J gene is TRBJ2-5, the V gene TRBV4-2; D call uncertain. V shed 8 bases and J shed 4 bases, with 20 bases lying between them. Looked up from germline, CDR1 is LGHNA and CDR2 is YNFKEQ. This CDR3 spans 15 amino acids. The CDR3 reads CASGAQGSPGETQYF. The CDR3, as DNA: TGTGCCAGCGGAGCGCAAGGATCCCCGGGAGAGACCCAGTACTTC.

J is TRBJ1-1 and V is TRBV7-9, with 7 bases that match TRBD1. Unmatched junction bases numbered 3, after V lost 1 base and J lost 1 base. The CDR3 has 15 amino acids. Germline CDR1 SEHNR, CDR2 FQNEAQ (reference sequence). The CDR3 region is CASSLGAGGNTEAFF. The CDR3 DNA reads TGTGCCAGCAGCTTAGGGGCAGGGGGGAACACTGAAGCTTTCTTT. The full variable domain, with the rest looked up from reference TRBV7-9 and TRBJ1-1, is DTGVSQNPRHKITKRGQNVTFRCDPISEHNRLYWYRQTLGQGPEFLTYFQNEAQLEKSRLLSDRFSAERPKGSFSTLEIQRTEQGDSAMYLCASSLGAGGNTEAFFGQGTRLTVV.

The chain recombines TRBV27 with TRBJ2-1; no clear D. Per germline, CDR1 MNHEY and CDR2 SMNVEV (reference sequence). CDR3 length equals 15 residues. The germline V and J ends were trimmed by 3 bases and 2 bases, with 11 bases remaining between them. CDR3 loop: CASSLVAQAYNEQFF. CDR3 coding DNA: TGTGCCAGCAGTTTGGTGGCGCAGGCCTACAATGAGCAGTTCTTC.

This rearrangement joins TRBV7-3 to TRBJ2-7; no reliable D call. The CDR3 sequence is 13 residues long. V lost 0 bases to trimming and J lost 5 bases, with 8 bases between them. Germline V lookup: CDR1 SGHTA, CDR2 FQGTGA. The CDR3: CASSLTYLDEQYF. Written as DNA, the CDR3 is TGTGCCAGCAGCTTAACCTACCTGGACGAGCAGTACTTC.

The chain recombines TRBV7-2 with TRBJ2-3; 9 nucleotides line up with TRBD2. CDR1 and CDR2 from the germline V gene are SGHTA and FQGNSA. V gave up 5 bases and J gave up 1 base; unmatched junction bases: 10. The CDR3 length is 17 residues. The CDR3 DNA sequence: TGTGCCAGCAGCCAACCGGGACTAGCTTTTCGCACAGATACGCAGTATTTT. This encodes CASSQPGLAFRTDTQYF.

The chain links TRBV27 to TRBJ1-2; the match to TRBD1 covers 12 bases. The CDR3 is made up of 15 amino acids. Losses at the gene ends were 4 bases for V and 3 bases for J; bases not matched to a gene: 3. The germline gives CDR1 MNHEY, CDR2 SMNVEV (reference sequence). CDR3 sequence: CASSWDRGRDYGYTF. The CDR3 DNA follows: TGTGCCAGCAGTTGGGACAGGGGGCGGGACTATGGCTACACCTTC.

The V gene is TRBV27, the J gene TRBJ1-4; maybe TRBD1 (5 bases). The CDR3 sequence is 15 residues long. V lost 0 bases to trimming and J lost 7 bases, with 12 bases between them. Germline V CDR1 and CDR2: MNHEY, SMNVEV (reference sequence). The CDR3 here is CASSLSGGAAEKLFF. CDR3 in DNA: TGTGCCAGCAGTTTATCAGGTGGGGCGGCTGAAAAACTGTTTTTT.

This rearrangement joins TRBV12-2 to TRBJ1-1; the table's D gene call, TRBD1, was not cross checked with the DNA. TRBV12-2 is designated a pseudogene. The CDR3 is 18 amino acids. The DNA of the CDR3 is TGTGCAAGTCGCTTAGTTATAACAGGGAAGTTTTGTGACACTGAAGCTTTCTTT. Residues: CASRLVITGKFCDTEAFF.

This clone came up once. This chain joins TRBV4-1 and TRBJ1-5; D is unclear. V was pared by 1 base and J by 4 bases, with 8 bases between. The CDR3 runs 14 residues. Germline V gives CDR1 MGHRA, CDR2 YSYEKL. Written as DNA, the CDR3 is TGCGCCAGCAGCCAAGGAGGGCTAAATCAGCCCCAGCATTTT. Translating gives CASSQGGLNQPQHF.

This chain connects TRBV9 to TRBJ2-2; TRBD2 aligns across 10 bases. Germline V gives CDR1 SGDLS, CDR2 YYNGEE. J was trimmed by 2 bases and V by 6 bases; bases with no gene match: 4. The CDR3 is 15 residues long. CDR3 in amino acids: CASKSGRANTGELFF. The CDR3 DNA follows: TGTGCCAGCAAAAGCGGGAGGGCAAACACCGGGGAGCTGTTTTTT. Combining the CDR3 with reference TRBV9 and TRBJ2-2 gives the whole variable domain DSGVTQTPKHLITATGQRVTLRCSPRSGDLSVYWYQQSLDQGLQFLIQYYNGEERAKGNILERFSAQQFPDLHSELNLSSLELGDSALYFCASKSGRANTGELFFGEGSRLTVL.

Here the CDR3 reads CASSLELRESPLHF. CDR3 sequence (DNA): TGTGCCAGCAGCTTGGAGTTGAGGGAATCACCCCTCCACTTT. This rearrangement joins TRBV5-4 to TRBJ1-6; D not resolved. Per the germline V gene, CDR1 is SGHNT and CDR2 is YYREEE (reference sequence). Trimming shortened V by 0 bases and J by 10 bases, and 11 bases separated the two germline ends. CDR3 length: 14 residues.

This clone occurred a few times. The V gene is TRBV5-4, the J gene TRBJ2-5; D uncertain. This CDR3 is 13 amino acids long. CDR1 is SGHNT, CDR2 YYREEE, per germline (reference sequence). V lost 0 bases, J lost 4 bases, and 7 bases lay in between. CDR3 DNA: TGTGCCAGCAGCTTGGTGCCAGTAGAGACCCAGTACTTC. Translation: CASSLVPVETQYF.

This clone was picked up a small number of times. This chain joins TRBV19 and TRBJ1-5, with D possibly being TRBD1 (5 bases). Germline assignment: CDR1 LNHDA and CDR2 SQIVND (reference sequence). The CDR3 runs 12 residues. The V gene lost 9 bases and the J gene lost 2 bases, with 8 bases spanning the gap. In DNA form, the CDR3 reads TGTGCCAGGCAGGGTGGCAATCAGCCCCAGCATTTT. Protein: CARQGGNQPQHF. Full variable domain (rest looked up from reference TRBV19 and TRBJ1-5): DGGITQSPKYLFRKEGQNVTLSCEQNLNHDAMYWYRQDPGQGLRLIYYSQIVNDFQKGDIAEGYSVSREKKESFPLTVTSAQKNPTAFYLCARQGGNQPQHFGDGTRLSIL.

The rearrangement links TRBV18 to TRBJ2-6; 8 bases match TRBD1. Trimming cost V 0 bases and J 12 bases; bases outside gene matches: 7. The CDR3 consists of 15 residues. CDR1 and CDR2 from the germline V gene are KGHSH and LQKENI. Written as DNA, the CDR3 is TGTGCCAGCTCACCACCCGGACAGGGTGCGTCCGTCCTGACTTTC. Protein product: CASSPPGQGASVLTF.

This chain connects TRBV2 to TRBJ2-1; D perhaps matches TRBD1 (6 bases). Germline-derived CDR1 and CDR2 are SNHLY and FYNNEI. The CDR3 has 15 amino acids. Trimming pared 5 bases from V and 0 bases from J, leaving 11 bases between. CDR3 protein: CASSPGQSSYNEQFF. CDR3 DNA sequence: TGTGCCAGCAGTCCCGGACAGAGCTCCTACAATGAGCAGTTCTTC.